The entry that follows covers one T cell receptor beta chain sequence. This sample stems from a study of cytomegalovirus exposure and HLA in healthy donors. CDR1 and CDR2 from the germline V gene are SGHVS and FQNEAQ. CDR3 length equals 17 residues. The V segment lost 4 bases and the J segment 1 base; nucleotides outside the gene matches: 6. The PCR made use of 60 Vbeta and 13 Jbeta primers. The assay was immunoSEQ multiplex PCR, and TCRdb's table has in-frame clones only and misses some. The sample carries 160,000 or so clones, around four fifths recorded once. The chain employs TRBV7-8 and TRBJ2-6, with 8 bases that match TRBD1. The receptor comes from a male donor in good health and CMV-seronegative. The material sequenced was PBMCs. CDR3 coding DNA: TGTGCCAGCAGCTCACAGGGGGTATTGTCTGGGGCCAACGTCCTGACTTTC. Its translation: CASSSQGVLSGANVLTF.